The 14 T cell receptor beta chains below all came from one sample that was sequenced in a study of cytotoxic CD8 clonotypes in ibrutinib-treated CLL. TCRdb's copy holds only in-frame clones and misses some; the assay was immunoSEQ multiplex PCR. The sample shows roughly 250,000 clones, roughly 74% of them seen only once. The specimen comprised PBMCs, sampled after 24 months of ibrutinib treatment. Source of these receptors: a human donor with chronic lymphocytic leukemia.

The chain has TRBV27 and TRBJ1-5; tentative D call: TRBD1 (6 bases). Trimming pared 3 bases from V and 2 bases from J, leaving 14 bases between. Germline loops: CDR1 MNHEY, CDR2 SMNVEV (reference sequence). This CDR3 comprises 16 residues. CDR3 bases: TGTGCCAGCAGTTTCAACACAGGGTTCGGCAATCAGCCCCAGCATTTT. This codes for CASSFNTGFGNQPQHF.

V usage is TRBV30 and J usage is TRBJ2-2; perhaps TRBD1 as D (5 bases). CDR1 is GTSNPN and CDR2 is SVGIG in the germline V gene (reference sequence). The CDR3 is made up of 15 amino acids. V lost 2 bases to trimming and J lost 6 bases, with 16 bases between them. CDR3 residues: CAWSLGVGAPGELFF. The CDR3 DNA sequence: TGTGCCTGGAGTCTCGGAGTAGGGGCACCCGGGGAGCTGTTTTTT. Supplemented by reference TRBV30 and TRBJ2-2, the full variable domain reads SQTIHQWPATLVQPVGSPLSLECTVEGTSNPNLYWYRQAAGRGLQLLFYSVGIGQISSEVPQNLSASRPQDRQFILSSKKLLLSDSGFYLCAWSLGVGAPGELFFGEGSRLTVL.

The chain combines TRBV28 with TRBJ1-2; D not resolved. CDR1 MDHEN and CDR2 SYDVKM come from the germline V gene. V was clipped by 2 bases and J by 7 bases, with 11 bases between them. This CDR3 is 13 amino acids long. CDR3 residues: CASSLIGLGGYTF. CDR3 nucleotides: TGTGCCAGCAGTTTAATTGGTTTAGGTGGCTACACCTTC.

The V call is TRBV9, the J call TRBJ1-3; 11 nucleotides align to TRBD1. Germline loops: CDR1 SGDLS, CDR2 YYNGEE. CDR3 length: 15 amino acids. Trimming at V came to 4 bases and at J to 2 bases, leaving 2 bases not matched to a gene. CDR3 DNA sequence: TGTGCCAGCAGCCTGGGACAGGGGGCTGGAAACACCATATATTTT. It specifies CASSLGQGAGNTIYF. Full variable domain (remainder filled in from reference TRBV9 and TRBJ1-3): DSGVTQTPKHLITATGQRVTLRCSPRSGDLSVYWYQQSLDQGLQFLIQYYNGEERAKGNILERFSAQQFPDLHSELNLSSLELGDSALYFCASSLGQGAGNTIYFGEGSWLTVV.

This clone has just a few counts. The chain recombines TRBV27 with TRBJ2-1; 13 bases match TRBD2. CDR1 is MNHEY and CDR2 is SMNVEV in the germline V gene (reference sequence). The J segment lost 4 bases and the V segment lost 3 bases, leaving 6 bases of the junction unmatched. The CDR3 runs 17 residues. CDR3 sequence (DNA): TGTGCCAGCAGTTTCATCCAGGGACTAGCGGGATACAATGAGCAGTTCTTC. Residues: CASSFIQGLAGYNEQFF.

The chain links TRBV2 to TRBJ1-2; 9 nucleotides match TRBD1. The J segment lost 2 bases and the V segment lost 5 bases, leaving 0 bases of the junction unmatched. The CDR3 extends over 13 amino acids. Germline V gene data show CDR1 as SNHLY and CDR2 as FYNNEI. The CDR3 is CASSTGGNYGYTF. CDR3 DNA sequence: TGTGCCAGCAGTACAGGGGGCAACTATGGCTACACCTTC. The complete variable domain, with remaining parts taken from reference TRBV2 and TRBJ1-2, reads EPEVTQTPSHQVTQMGQEVILRCVPISNHLYFYWYRQILGQKVEFLVSFYNNEISEKSEIFDDQFSVERPDGSNFTLKIRSTKLEDSAMYFCASSTGGNYGYTFGSGTRLTVV.

The chain carries TRBV9 and TRBJ2-1, with D tentatively TRBD2 (5 bases). There are 14 residues in the CDR3. The V and J ends lost 0 bases and 5 bases respectively, with 9 bases between them. The germline V gene encodes CDR1 SGDLS and CDR2 YYNGEE. As DNA, the CDR3 is TGTGCCAGCAGCGTAGGTAGCGCAAACAATGAGCAGTTCTTC. It encodes CASSVGSANNEQFF.

This clone has just one count. J is TRBJ2-7 and V is TRBV7-3, with 7 bases lining up with TRBD2. This CDR3 is 15 amino acids long. Germline V gene lookup returns CDR1 SGHTA and CDR2 FQGTGA. The junction had 9 bases not matched to a gene; V was cut back by 4 bases and J by 3 bases. The CDR3 sequence: CASSSWGGSNYEQYF. The CDR3 region has the DNA TGTGCCAGCAGCTCCTGGGGGGGATCAAACTACGAGCAGTACTTC. The full variable domain, rest sourced from reference TRBV7-3 and TRBJ2-7, is GAGVSQTPSNKVTEKGKYVELRCDPISGHTALYWYRQSLGQGPEFLIYFQGTGAADDSGLPNDRFFAVRPEGSVSTLKIQRTERGDSAVYLCASSSWGGSNYEQYFGPGTRLTVT.

This chain connects TRBV6-4 to TRBJ1-2; D is possibly TRBD1 (5 bases). There are 13 residues in the CDR3. CDR1 and CDR2 from the germline V gene are MRHNA and SNTAGT. The V and J ends lost 2 bases and 8 bases respectively, with 12 bases between them. The CDR3 sequence is CASSDGTLRGYTF. The CDR3 DNA reads TGTGCCAGCAGTGACGGGACCCTTAGGGGCTACACCTTC.

V is TRBV7-2 and J is TRBJ1-1; the D is unclear. Trimming pared 6 bases from V and 1 base from J, leaving 12 bases between. The CDR3 loop spans 14 amino acids. Per the germline V gene, CDR1 is SGHTA and CDR2 is FQGNSA. The CDR3 here is CASRTNIANTEAFF. The DNA for the CDR3 is TGTGCCAGCAGGACAAATATCGCGAACACTGAAGCTTTCTTT.

V and J are TRBV27 and TRBJ2-3; no clear D. The CDR3 contains 16 residues. In germline, CDR1 is MNHEY, CDR2 SMNVEV (reference sequence). Between the trimmed V and J ends, which lost 5 bases and 0 bases, there was a span of 15 bases. In DNA, the CDR3 is TGTGCCAGCAGTCCCCCCCGTCCCTCTAGCACAGATACGCAGTATTTT. Residues: CASSPPRPSSTDTQYF.

The chain uses TRBV5-5 and TRBJ1-1; no definite D call. Trimming removed 1 base at V and 2 bases at J, with 9 bases between. Germline V gene data show CDR1 as SGHKS and CDR2 as YYEKEE (reference sequence). This CDR3 is 14 amino acids long. CDR3 nucleotide sequence: TGTGCCAGCAGCTTGTACAGCGACAACACTGAAGCTTTCTTT. Amino acid sequence: CASSLYSDNTEAFF.

This chain uses TRBV5-1 with TRBJ2-1; no reliable D call. Trimming pared 5 bases from V and 1 base from J, leaving 7 bases between. Germline V gives CDR1 SGHRS, CDR2 YFSETQ. The CDR3 length is 13 residues. This CDR3 reads CASSIASYNEQFF. In DNA form, the CDR3 reads TGCGCCAGCAGTATAGCATCCTACAATGAGCAGTTCTTC.

This clone was detected once. The chain recombines TRBV11-2 with TRBJ2-5, with 8 bases fitting TRBD1. Trimming removed 5 bases from V and 4 bases from J; junction bases left unmatched: 6. Germline-derived CDR1 and CDR2 are SGHAT and FQNNGV. This CDR3 comprises 14 residues. The CDR3 protein is CASSPQGVGETQYF. CDR3 sequence (DNA): TGTGCCAGCAGCCCACAGGGGGTTGGAGAGACCCAGTACTTC.